This TCR beta chain was sequenced in a study of control samples from healthy donors and cancer patients. TCRdb keeps only in-frame clones here, not all; method: immunoSEQ multiplex PCR. The sample has roughly 95,000 clones; roughly 92% are singletons. V was cut by 6 bases and J by 2 bases, with 10 bases left in between. This CDR3 has 13 amino acids. In germline, CDR1 is SNHLY, CDR2 FYNNEI. Sequencing was performed on blood. This rearrangement joins TRBV2 to TRBJ1-1, with D possibly being TRBD1 (5 bases). The sequence derives from a woman in her twenties or thirties in good health. The CDR3: CASSVRDNTEAFF. The CDR3 DNA follows: TGTGCCAGCAGCGTGAGGGACAACACTGAAGCTTTCTTT.